One sample yielded the 9 T cell receptor beta chains listed below, sequenced in a study of T cell responses to AZD1222 COVID-19 vaccine. Generated by immunoSEQ multiplex PCR, the TCRdb table keeps only in-frame clones and is missing some. The sample carries 170,000 or so clones, around 88% recorded once. The material sequenced was peripheral blood, taken 28 days after the second AZD1222 dose. The origin of the receptors is an adult who received the AZD1222 COVID-19 vaccine.

The chain links TRBV5-8 to TRBJ2-2, with a tentative D call TRBD2 (5 bases). Germline V CDR1 and CDR2: SGHTS, YDEGEE. Deletions cut 0 bases from V and 5 bases from J, with 8 bases between. The CDR3 covers 14 residues. This CDR3 reads CASSLVRETGELFF. For the CDR3, the DNA is TGTGCCAGCAGCTTGGTTCGGGAAACCGGGGAGCTGTTTTTT.

This chain uses TRBV29-1 with TRBJ2-2, with D perhaps matching TRBD1 (6 bases). The CDR3 is 13 residues long. Germline values: CDR1 SQVTM, CDR2 ANQGSEA. With 6 bases removed from V and 4 bases from J, the gap between germline ends came to 12 bases. CDR3 region: CSVRDTVTGELFF. The CDR3 DNA sequence: TGCAGCGTGAGGGACACAGTCACCGGGGAGCTGTTTTTT.

The chain is built from TRBV2 and TRBJ1-2; 7 positions match TRBD1. This CDR3 is 13 amino acids long. CDR1 is SNHLY and CDR2 is FYNNEI in the germline V gene. V trimming: 5 bases; J trimming: 4 bases; junction bases outside the gene matches: 4. The CDR3 bases are TGTGCCAGCAGTTCTGACAGGGTCTATGGCTACACCTTC. It codes for CASSSDRVYGYTF.

The gene calls are TRBV6-5 and TRBJ1-2, with TRBD1 matching 9 bases. CDR3 length equals 13 residues. V lost 6 bases, J lost 7 bases, and 6 bases stayed unmatched. The germline CDR1 and CDR2 sequences are MNHEY and SVGAGI. The CDR3 sequence is CASRQQGAGGYTF. The CDR3 DNA sequence: TGTGCCAGCAGACAACAGGGGGCGGGTGGCTACACCTTC.

The chain uses TRBV30 and TRBJ1-2; no clear D gene. The CDR3 runs 14 residues. The germline V and J ends were trimmed by 2 bases and 8 bases, with 18 bases remaining between them. Germline CDR1 and CDR2: GTSNPN and SVGIG (reference sequence). The chain's CDR3 is CAWSPPQKLRGYTF. CDR3 coding DNA: TGTGCCTGGAGTCCCCCACAGAAGCTTCGAGGCTACACCTTC.

The chain joins TRBV7-8 to TRBJ1-5; D might be TRBD1 (5 bases). The length of the CDR3 is 15 residues. Per germline, CDR1 SGHVS and CDR2 FQNEAQ. V was pared by 5 bases and J by 0 bases, with 11 bases between. CDR3 bases: TGTGCCAGCAGCGCCACGACAGTTAGCAATCAGCCCCAGCATTTT. It codes for CASSATTVSNQPQHF. Full variable domain (remainder filled in from reference TRBV7-8 and TRBJ1-5): GAGVSQSPRYKVAKRGQDVALRCDPISGHVSLFWYQQALGQGPEFLTYFQNEAQLDKSGLPSDRFFAERPEGSVSTLKIQRTQQEDSAVYLCASSATTVSNQPQHFGDGTRLSIL.

The table lists this clone with a count of one. The chain carries TRBV7-2 and TRBJ1-6, with TRBD1 as a possible D gene (5 bases). Germline CDR1 is SGHTA and CDR2 is FQGNSA. V dropped 7 bases and J dropped 8 bases, with 18 bases sitting between them. CDR3 length: 15 residues. The CDR3 region has the DNA TGTGCCAGCATCCGGGAAGCAGGGCCCCATTCACCCCTCCACTTT. Residues: CASIREAGPHSPLHF.

This chain uses TRBV4-1 with TRBJ2-2, with 7 bases identical to TRBD2. This CDR3 is built from 17 residues. Trimming at V came to 4 bases and at J to 4 bases, leaving 12 bases not matched to a gene. Germline V gene data show CDR1 as MGHRA and CDR2 as YSYEKL. CDR3 nucleotides: TGCGCCAGCAGCCTTCACGGGGCCGGGGGGAGCACCGGGGAGCTGTTTTTT. Protein: CASSLHGAGGSTGELFF.

DNA for the CDR3: TGTGCCAGCAGCCCCTCGTCGAGGAACAATGAGCAGTTCTTC. Amino acids: CASSPSSRNNEQFF. The chain is built from TRBV9 and TRBJ2-1; D unclear. Germline V gives CDR1 SGDLS, CDR2 YYNGEE. Trimming left V 4 bases short and J 5 bases short, with 13 bases between. The CDR3 length is 14 residues.